Presented here are 21 T cell receptor beta chains from one specimen sequenced in a study of identifying expanded T cells in peripheral blood. The method was immunoSEQ multiplex PCR; TCRdb's version includes in-frame clones alone and lacks a portion of them. Of 85,000 to 120,000 clones listed, 88% are singletons. The sample was blood. These receptors were taken from a person aged 18 to 75 in good health.

The chain recombines TRBV28 with TRBJ2-7; a possible D gene is TRBD2 (6 bases). The CDR3 has 13 amino acids. The V end lost 7 bases, the J end lost 5 bases, and 15 bases lay between the germline ends. Germline CDR1 reads MDHEN; CDR2 reads SYDVKM. The chain's CDR3 is CASIRAGVHEQYF. In DNA, the CDR3 is TGTGCCAGCATTCGAGCGGGCGTCCACGAGCAGTACTTC.

The chain uses TRBV9 and TRBJ1-1; 7 bases line up with TRBD1. With V trimmed by 0 bases and J by 1 base, 3 bases remained unmatched. The CDR3 is 15 residues long. Germline V lookup: CDR1 SGDLS, CDR2 YYNGEE. CDR3 protein: CASSVGWTGNTEAFF. The DNA of the CDR3 is TGTGCCAGCAGCGTAGGGTGGACAGGGAACACTGAAGCTTTCTTT.

The V gene is TRBV7-3, the J gene TRBJ2-7, with 7 bases aligning to TRBD2. The V and J ends lost 5 bases and 0 bases, in that order; junction bases with no gene match: 7. This CDR3 is 15 amino acids long. Looked up from germline, CDR1 is SGHTA and CDR2 is FQGTGA. The CDR3 here is CASSPGSGGSYEQYF. The CDR3 coding sequence is TGTGCCAGCAGCCCTGGGTCGGGGGGCTCCTACGAGCAGTACTTC.

V and J are TRBV25-1 and TRBJ1-1; possible D gene TRBD1, 6 bases. The V and J ends lost 2 bases and 0 bases respectively, with 10 bases between them. Germline V CDR1 and CDR2: MGHDK, SYGVNS. This CDR3 is built from 15 residues. CDR3 residues: CASSETGTMNTEAFF. The CDR3 DNA reads as TGTGCCAGCAGTGAAACAGGGACGATGAACACTGAAGCTTTCTTT.

V usage is TRBV4-2 and J usage is TRBJ1-3; no clear D gene. Germline V gives CDR1 LGHNA, CDR2 YNFKEQ. Between the trimmed V and J ends, which lost 4 bases and 4 bases, there was a span of 11 bases. The CDR3 spans 14 residues. The DNA of the CDR3 is TGTGCCAGCAGCCTTGGACGAGTCGGAAACACCATATATTTT. This sequence encodes CASSLGRVGNTIYF.

The table lists this clone with a count of one. The J gene is TRBJ2-7, the V gene TRBV11-2, with TRBD1 as a possible D gene (6 bases). The V gene lost 4 bases and the J gene lost 2 bases, with 18 bases spanning the gap. This CDR3 has 16 amino acids. Germline V gene lookup returns CDR1 SGHAT and CDR2 FQNNGV. The CDR3 reads CASSYPPLQGTYEQYF. As DNA, the CDR3 is TGTGCCAGCAGCTACCCTCCCCTCCAGGGGACCTACGAGCAGTACTTC.

This chain links TRBV6-1 with TRBJ1-4; D gene ambiguous. V was pared by 6 bases and J by 5 bases, with 1 base between. Germline V lookup: CDR1 MNHNS, CDR2 SASEGT. CDR3 length: 10 amino acids. CDR3 coding DNA: TGTGCCAGCAGGAATGAAAAACTGTTTTTT. This gives the protein CASRNEKLFF.

V gene TRBV7-3 combines with J gene TRBJ2-3; D is undetermined. The V end was cut by 2 bases, the J end by 5 bases, with 8 bases between. Germline V gives CDR1 SGHTA, CDR2 FQGTGA. This CDR3 is 13 amino acids long. As DNA, the CDR3 is TGTGCCAGCAGCTTATCGGTGGTAGATACGCAGTATTTT. This translates into CASSLSVVDTQYF.

This clone was seen a few times. CDR3 nucleotides: TGTGCCAGCAGCCGTGACCCGACAGGGTCCGGAAACACCATATATTTT. Amino acid sequence: CASSRDPTGSGNTIYF. The rearrangement links TRBV5-6 to TRBJ1-3; 7 nucleotides align to TRBD1. In germline, CDR1 is SGHDT, CDR2 YYEEEE. The CDR3 runs to 16 residues. V dropped 4 bases and J dropped 4; count of bases not matched to a gene: 11.

This clone was seen only once. The chain employs TRBV30 and TRBJ1-1; D call uncertain. The length of the CDR3 is 15 residues. V gave up 1 base and J gave up 0 bases, with 12 bases separating them. Germline CDR1 and CDR2: GTSNPN and SVGIG (reference sequence). CDR3 DNA sequence: TGTGCCTGGAGTGCAGATCGAGCCATGAACACTGAAGCTTTCTTT. Translated, it gives CAWSADRAMNTEAFF.

This clone was recorded once. The rearrangement links TRBV2 to TRBJ1-5; no clear D gene. Trimming stripped 1 base from V and 2 bases from J, with 6 bases between. CDR3 size: 14 residues. Germline V gene sequence: CDR1 SNHLY, CDR2 FYNNEI. CDR3 nucleotide sequence: TGTGCCAGCAGTGAAGGACACGGCAATCAGCCCCAGCATTTT. This sequence encodes CASSEGHGNQPQHF. Full variable domain (remainder filled in from reference TRBV2 and TRBJ1-5): EPEVTQTPSHQVTQMGQEVILRCVPISNHLYFYWYRQILGQKVEFLVSFYNNEISEKSEIFDDQFSVERPDGSNFTLKIRSTKLEDSAMYFCASSEGHGNQPQHFGDGTRLSIL.

This clone appeared many times. The chain couples TRBV5-1 to TRBJ1-4; D is undetermined. This CDR3 spans 15 amino acids. CDR1 is SGHRS and CDR2 is YFSETQ in the germline V gene. V was cut by 3 bases and J by 4 bases, with 13 bases left in between. The CDR3 reads CASSSRGQVNEKLFF. The CDR3 DNA follows: TGCGCCAGCAGCTCCCGAGGCCAGGTTAATGAAAAACTGTTTTTT.

This chain connects TRBV10-3 to TRBJ2-7; 10 bases fit TRBD1. This CDR3 region has 14 residues. From germline, CDR1 is ENHRY and CDR2 SYGVKD. Germline trimming cut 7 bases from V and 5 bases from J; bases unmatched to any gene: 8. As DNA, the CDR3 is TGTGCCATCACCTCCGGGACAGGGGACCACGAGCAGTACTTC. Its protein is CAITSGTGDHEQYF.

The count of this clone is one. The V and J genes are TRBV28 and TRBJ2-7, with TRBD1 matching 7 bases. V trimming: 8 bases; J trimming: 0 bases; junction bases outside the gene matches: 7. CDR1 is MDHEN and CDR2 is SYDVKM in the germline V gene. This CDR3 is built from 14 residues. The CDR3 region is CASFGTANSYEQYF. The CDR3 DNA reads as TGTGCCAGCTTCGGGACAGCCAACTCCTACGAGCAGTACTTC.

The chain carries TRBV7-2 and TRBJ1-1; 8 nucleotides agree with TRBD1. The germline V gene has CDR1 SGHTA and CDR2 FQGNSA. V shed 1 base, J shed 6 bases, and the junction held 13 bases outside the gene matches. This CDR3 is built from 17 residues. The CDR3: CASSLVSWQGAGAEAFF. CDR3 nucleotides: TGTGCCAGCAGCTTAGTCAGCTGGCAGGGGGCGGGTGCTGAAGCTTTCTTT.

The genes are TRBV7-3 and TRBJ2-1; possibly TRBD1 for D (6 bases). The CDR3 has 16 residues. Trimming pared 6 bases from V and 4 bases from J, leaving 19 bases between. Germline assignment: CDR1 SGHTA and CDR2 FQGTGA. As DNA, the CDR3 is TGTGCCAGCAGTCCCCAGGGGACCGAACGATACAATGAGCAGTTCTTC. It codes for CASSPQGTERYNEQFF.

The chain is built from TRBV4-1 and TRBJ2-1; 10 bases map to TRBD2. CDR1 is MGHRA, CDR2 YSYEKL, per germline. After removal of 0 bases from V and 13 bases from J, the junction contained 12 bases not matched to a gene. CDR3 size: 16 residues. CDR3 bases: TGCGCCAGCAGCCAAGATCTAAGCGGGGGGGCTTGGGACCAGTTCTTC. Translating it yields CASSQDLSGGAWDQFF.

The chain joins TRBV7-6 to TRBJ1-1; D remains unclear. The CDR3 has 14 amino acids. V was clipped by 2 bases and J by 1 base, with 8 bases between them. Germline CDR1 and CDR2: SGHVS and FNYEAQ. The CDR3 nucleotides are TGTGCCAGCAGCTTAACTTCCGAGAACACTGAAGCTTTCTTT. This codes for CASSLTSENTEAFF.

This clone was found once. This chain links TRBV7-3 with TRBJ1-1; TRBD1 aligns across 10 bases. Germline trimming cut 5 bases from V and 0 bases from J; bases unmatched to any gene: 9. Germline lookup yields CDR1 SGHTA and CDR2 FQGTGA. This CDR3 has 17 residues. CDR3 in DNA: TGTGCCAGCAGCCCGGAATCGACAGGGGGCGTGAACACTGAAGCTTTCTTT. Translation gives CASSPESTGGVNTEAFF.

The rearrangement joins TRBV19 to TRBJ2-1; D is unresolved. The V gene's germline CDR1 is LNHDA and CDR2 SQIVND (reference sequence). The CDR3 loop spans 15 amino acids. V shed 5 bases and J shed 2 bases, with 13 bases lying between them. CDR3 sequence reads: CASSWVPKPYNEQFF. The CDR3 region has the DNA TGTGCCAGTAGTTGGGTTCCTAAACCCTACAATGAGCAGTTCTTC.

The V call is TRBV2, the J call TRBJ2-2; TRBD2 is a possible D gene (5 bases). Germline V lookup: CDR1 SNHLY, CDR2 FYNNEI. Deletions cut 4 bases from V and 6 bases from J, with 6 bases between. This CDR3 contains 12 residues. The CDR3 coding sequence is TGTGCCAGCAGTGCGAGGGCCGGGGAGCTGTTTTTT. Its protein is CASSARAGELFF.